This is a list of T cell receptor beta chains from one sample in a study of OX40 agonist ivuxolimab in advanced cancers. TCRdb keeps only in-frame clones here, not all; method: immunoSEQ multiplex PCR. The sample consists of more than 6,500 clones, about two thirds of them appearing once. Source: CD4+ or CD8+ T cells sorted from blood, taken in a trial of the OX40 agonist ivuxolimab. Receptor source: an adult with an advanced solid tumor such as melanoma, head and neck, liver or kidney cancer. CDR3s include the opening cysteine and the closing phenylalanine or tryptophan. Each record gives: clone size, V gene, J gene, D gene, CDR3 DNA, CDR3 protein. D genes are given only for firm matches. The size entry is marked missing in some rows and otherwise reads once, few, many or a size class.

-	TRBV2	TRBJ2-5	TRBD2	TGTGCCAGCCGCCACCCGGGACTAGCGGAAGAGACCCAGTACTTC	CASRHPGLAEETQYF
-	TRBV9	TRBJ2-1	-	TGTGCCAGCAGCGTAGGGGGAGCGGGCCACAATGAGCAGTTCTTC	CASSVGGAGHNEQFF
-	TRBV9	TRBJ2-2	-	TGTGCCAGCAGCGCCACCGGGGAGCTGTTTTTT	CASSATGELFF
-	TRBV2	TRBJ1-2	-	TGTGCCAGCAGTGAAAGTCCCTCCCCCAACTATGGCTACACCTTC	CASSESPSPNYGYTF
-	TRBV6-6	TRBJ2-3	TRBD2	TGTGCCAGCAGTCCCCTTGCGGGGGGGCAGTATTTT	CASSPLAGGQYF
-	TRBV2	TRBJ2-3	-	TGTGCCAGCTATGGGGGTAGCGGCCGCACAGATACGCAGTATTTT	CASYGGSGRTDTQYF
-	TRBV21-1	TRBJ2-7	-	TGTGCCAGCAGCCCCCGTGGAGAGGGGTTCGACGAGCAGTACTTC	CASSPRGEGFDEQYF
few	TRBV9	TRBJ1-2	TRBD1	TGTGCCAGCAGCGTAGGTAGACAGGGCGCTAACTATGGCTACACCTTC	CASSVGRQGANYGYTF
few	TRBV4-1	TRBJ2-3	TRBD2	TGCGCCAGCAGTCAAAGAGGGGAGGGTAGCACAGATACGCAGTATTTT	CASSQRGEGSTDTQYF
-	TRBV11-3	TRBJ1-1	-	TGTGCCAGCAGTTCCACGGACGGTGAAGCTTTCTTT	CASSSTDGEAFF
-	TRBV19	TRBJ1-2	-	TGTGCCAGTACAACCGCTTTGGAGTACCGATATGGCTACACCTTC	CASTTALEYRYGYTF
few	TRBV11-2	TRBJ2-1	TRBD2	TGTGCCAGCAGCCCGGGGACTAGCGGGAAAAATGAGCAGTTCTTC	CASSPGTSGKNEQFF
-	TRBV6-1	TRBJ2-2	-	TGTGCCAGCACGCCTCGGGCCTCAATTTCCGGGGAGCTGTTTTTT	CASTPRASISGELFF
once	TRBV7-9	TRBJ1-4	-	TGTGCCAGCAGCTTAGGGCGCAGGGTGGGCGAAAAACTGTTTTTT	CASSLGRRVGEKLFF
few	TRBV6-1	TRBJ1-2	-	TGTGCCAGCAGTGAGACAGATACCTATGGCTACACCTTC	CASSETDTYGYTF
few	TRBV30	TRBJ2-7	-	TGTGCCTGGAGTTTAAAGGAGCGGCCCTACGAGCAGTACTTC	CAWSLKERPYEQYF
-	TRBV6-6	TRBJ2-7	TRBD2	TGTGCCAGCTTCGCGGGGGGTTCTGCCTACGAGCAGTACTTC	CASFAGGSAYEQYF
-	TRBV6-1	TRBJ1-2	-	TGTGCCAGCAGTGAAGATGGCCAGGCGGGGATCTATGGCTACACCTTC	CASSEDGQAGIYGYTF
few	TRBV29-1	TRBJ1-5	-	TGCAGCGTTGAATTAGGGTTAAGGAGCAATCAGCCCCAGCATTTT	CSVELGLRSNQPQHF
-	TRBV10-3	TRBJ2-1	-	TGTGCCATCAGTGAGTCTCGGGGAGAGCGCAATGAGCAGTTCTTC	CAISESRGERNEQFF